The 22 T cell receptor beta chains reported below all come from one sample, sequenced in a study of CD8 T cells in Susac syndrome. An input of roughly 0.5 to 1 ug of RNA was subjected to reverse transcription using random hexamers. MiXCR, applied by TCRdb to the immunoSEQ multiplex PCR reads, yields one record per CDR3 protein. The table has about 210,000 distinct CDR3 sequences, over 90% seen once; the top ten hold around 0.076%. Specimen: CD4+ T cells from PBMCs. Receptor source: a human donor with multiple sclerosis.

The DNA for the CDR3 is TGCAGCGTTGCCCCGGACCCCAATCAGCCCCAGCATTTT. Protein product: CSVAPDPNQPQHF. The chain recombines TRBV29-1 with TRBJ1-5, with D uncertain. This CDR3 comprises 13 residues. V dropped 4 bases and J dropped 3 bases, with 10 bases sitting between them. Germline V gene sequence: CDR1 SQVTM, CDR2 ANQGSEA.

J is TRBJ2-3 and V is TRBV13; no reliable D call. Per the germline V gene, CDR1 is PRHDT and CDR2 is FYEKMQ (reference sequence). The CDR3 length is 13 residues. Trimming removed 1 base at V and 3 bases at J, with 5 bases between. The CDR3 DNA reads TGTGCCAGCAGCTTAGTAAGGACAGATACGCAGTATTTT. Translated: CASSLVRTDTQYF. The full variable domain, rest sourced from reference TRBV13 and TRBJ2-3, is AAGVIQSPRHLIKEKRETATLKCYPIPRHDTVYWYQQGPGQDPQFLISFYEKMQSDKGSIPDRFSAQQFSDYHSELNMSSLELGDSALYFCASSLVRTDTQYFGPGTRLTVL.

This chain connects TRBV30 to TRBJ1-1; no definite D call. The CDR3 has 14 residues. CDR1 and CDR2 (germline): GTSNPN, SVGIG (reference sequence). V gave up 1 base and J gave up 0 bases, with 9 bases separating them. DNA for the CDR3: TGTGCCTGGAGTGGGGAAACCATGAACACTGAAGCTTTCTTT. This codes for CAWSGETMNTEAFF.

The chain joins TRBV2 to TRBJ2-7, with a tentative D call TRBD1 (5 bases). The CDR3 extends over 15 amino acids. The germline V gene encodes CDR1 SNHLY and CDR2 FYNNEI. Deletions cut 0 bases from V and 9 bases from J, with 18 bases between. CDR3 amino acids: CASSEAMLEERGQYV. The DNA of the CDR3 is TGTGCCAGCAGTGAAGCGATGTTAGAAGAAAGGGGGCAGTACGTC.

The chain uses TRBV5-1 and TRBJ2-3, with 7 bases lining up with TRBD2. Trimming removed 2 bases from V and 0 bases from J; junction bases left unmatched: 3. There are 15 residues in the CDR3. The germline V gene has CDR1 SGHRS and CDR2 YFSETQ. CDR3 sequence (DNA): TGCGCCAGCAGCTTCACACTAGCGAGCACAGATACGCAGTATTTT. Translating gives CASSFTLASTDTQYF.

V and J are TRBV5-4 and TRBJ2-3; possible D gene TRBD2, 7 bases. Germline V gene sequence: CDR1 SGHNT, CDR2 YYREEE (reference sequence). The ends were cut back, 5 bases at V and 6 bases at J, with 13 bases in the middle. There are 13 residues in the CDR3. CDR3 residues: CASRRGAVDTQYF. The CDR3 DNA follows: TGTGCCAGCAGACGGGGGGCCGTCGATACGCAGTATTTT. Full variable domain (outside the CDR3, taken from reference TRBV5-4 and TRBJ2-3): ETGVTQSPTHLIKTRGQQVTLRCSSQSGHNTVSWYQQALGQGPQFIFQYYREEENGRGNFPPRFSGLQFPNYSSELNVNALELDDSALYLCASRRGAVDTQYFGPGTRLTVL.

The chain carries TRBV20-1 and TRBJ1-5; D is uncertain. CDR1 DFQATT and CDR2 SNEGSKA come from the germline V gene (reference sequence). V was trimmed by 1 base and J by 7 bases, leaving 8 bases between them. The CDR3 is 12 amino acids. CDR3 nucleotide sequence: TGCAGTGCTAGAGGACTCGAACAGCCCCAGCATTTT. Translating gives CSARGLEQPQHF.

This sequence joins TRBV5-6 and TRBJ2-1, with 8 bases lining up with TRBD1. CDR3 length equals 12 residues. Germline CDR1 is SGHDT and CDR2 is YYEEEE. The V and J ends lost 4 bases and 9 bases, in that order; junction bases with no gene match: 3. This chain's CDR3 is CASSQGTGEQFF. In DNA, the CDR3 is TGTGCCAGCAGCCAAGGGACAGGTGAGCAGTTCTTC.

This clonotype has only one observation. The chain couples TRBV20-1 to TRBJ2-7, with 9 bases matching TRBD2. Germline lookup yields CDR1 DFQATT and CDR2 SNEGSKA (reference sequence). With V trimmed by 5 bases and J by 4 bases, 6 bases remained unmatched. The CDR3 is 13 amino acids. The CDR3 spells CSAGGGAWYEQYF. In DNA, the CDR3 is TGCAGTGCTGGCGGGGGGGCCTGGTACGAGCAGTACTTC.

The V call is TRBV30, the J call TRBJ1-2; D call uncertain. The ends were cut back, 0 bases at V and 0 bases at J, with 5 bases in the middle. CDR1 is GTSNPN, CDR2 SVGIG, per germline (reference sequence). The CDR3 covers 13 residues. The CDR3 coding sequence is TGTGCCTGGAGTGTATCCACTAACTATGGCTACACCTTC. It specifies CAWSVSTNYGYTF. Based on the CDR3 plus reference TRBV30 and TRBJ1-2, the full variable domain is SQTIHQWPATLVQPVGSPLSLECTVEGTSNPNLYWYRQAAGRGLQLLFYSVGIGQISSEVPQNLSASRPQDRQFILSSKKLLLSDSGFYLCAWSVSTNYGYTFGSGTRLTVV.

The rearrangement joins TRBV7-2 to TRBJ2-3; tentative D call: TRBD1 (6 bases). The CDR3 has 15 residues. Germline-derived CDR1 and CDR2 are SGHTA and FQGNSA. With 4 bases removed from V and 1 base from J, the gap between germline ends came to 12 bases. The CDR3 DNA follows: TGTGCCAGCAGCTCCTCGCCAGGGGGCACAGATACGCAGTATTTT. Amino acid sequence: CASSSSPGGTDTQYF.

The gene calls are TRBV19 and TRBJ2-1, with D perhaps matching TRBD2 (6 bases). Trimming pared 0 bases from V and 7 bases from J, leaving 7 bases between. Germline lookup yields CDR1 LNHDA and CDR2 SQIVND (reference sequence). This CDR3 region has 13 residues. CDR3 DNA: TGTGCCAGTAGTATAGATCGGGGGAATGAGCAGTTCTTC. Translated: CASSIDRGNEQFF.

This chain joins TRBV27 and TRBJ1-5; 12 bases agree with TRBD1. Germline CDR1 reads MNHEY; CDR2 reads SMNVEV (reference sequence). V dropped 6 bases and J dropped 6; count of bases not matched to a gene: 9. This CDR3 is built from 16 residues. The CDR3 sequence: CASRPKGTGGGQPQHF. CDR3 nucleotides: TGTGCCAGCAGGCCTAAGGGGACAGGGGGCGGTCAGCCCCAGCATTTT.

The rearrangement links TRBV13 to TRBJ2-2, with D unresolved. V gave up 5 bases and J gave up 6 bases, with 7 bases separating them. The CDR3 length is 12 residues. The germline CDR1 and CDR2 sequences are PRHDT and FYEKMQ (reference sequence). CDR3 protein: CASSHRSGELFF. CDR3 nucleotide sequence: TGTGCCAGCAGCCACCGGTCCGGGGAGCTGTTTTTT.

DNA for the CDR3: TGTGCCAGCAGCTTAGGGGAATATGGCTACACCTTC. Translating it yields CASSLGEYGYTF. The chain combines TRBV9 with TRBJ1-2; D might be TRBD1 (5 bases). The V and J ends lost 4 bases and 5 bases respectively, with 9 bases between them. Germline V gene data show CDR1 as SGDLS and CDR2 as YYNGEE. This CDR3 spans 12 amino acids.

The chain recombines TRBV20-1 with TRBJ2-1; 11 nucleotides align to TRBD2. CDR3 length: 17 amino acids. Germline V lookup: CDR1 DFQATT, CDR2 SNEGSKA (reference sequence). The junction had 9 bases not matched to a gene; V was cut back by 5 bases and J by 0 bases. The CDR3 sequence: CSAGARLAGGSYNEQFF. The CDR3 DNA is TGCAGTGCTGGGGCGAGGCTAGCGGGGGGCTCCTACAATGAGCAGTTCTTC.

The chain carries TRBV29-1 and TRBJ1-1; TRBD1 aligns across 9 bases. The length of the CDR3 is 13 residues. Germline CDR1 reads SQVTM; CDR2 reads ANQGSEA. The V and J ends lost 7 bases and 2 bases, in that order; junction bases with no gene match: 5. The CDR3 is CSAKTGGNTEAFF. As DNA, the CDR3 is TGCAGCGCGAAAACAGGGGGCAACACTGAAGCTTTCTTT.

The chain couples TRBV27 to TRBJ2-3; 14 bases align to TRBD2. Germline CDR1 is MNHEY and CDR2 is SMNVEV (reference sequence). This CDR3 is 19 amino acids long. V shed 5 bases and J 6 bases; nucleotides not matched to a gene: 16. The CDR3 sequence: CASSRRTGLAGGGSDTQYF. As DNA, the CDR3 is TGTGCCAGCAGTAGACGGACCGGACTAGCGGGGGGTGGGAGTGATACGCAGTATTTT.

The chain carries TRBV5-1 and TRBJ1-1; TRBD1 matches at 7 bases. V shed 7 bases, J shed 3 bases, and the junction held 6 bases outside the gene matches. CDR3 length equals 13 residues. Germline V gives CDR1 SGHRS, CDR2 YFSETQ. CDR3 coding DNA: TGCGCCAGCGCCGACAGGGTGGACACTGAAGCTTTCTTT. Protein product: CASADRVDTEAFF.

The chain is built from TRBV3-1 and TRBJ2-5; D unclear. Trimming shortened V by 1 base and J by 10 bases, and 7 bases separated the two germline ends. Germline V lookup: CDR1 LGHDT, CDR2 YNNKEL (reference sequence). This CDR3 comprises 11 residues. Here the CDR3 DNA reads TGTGCCAGCAGCCAAGGGCTTATCCAGTACTTC. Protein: CASSQGLIQYF.

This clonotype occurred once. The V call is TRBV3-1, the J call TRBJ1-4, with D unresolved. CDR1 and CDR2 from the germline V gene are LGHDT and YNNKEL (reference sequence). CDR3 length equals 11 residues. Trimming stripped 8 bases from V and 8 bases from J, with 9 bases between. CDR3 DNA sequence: TGTGCCAGCGAAAGGGCGGAAAAACTGTTTTTT. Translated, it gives CASERAEKLFF.

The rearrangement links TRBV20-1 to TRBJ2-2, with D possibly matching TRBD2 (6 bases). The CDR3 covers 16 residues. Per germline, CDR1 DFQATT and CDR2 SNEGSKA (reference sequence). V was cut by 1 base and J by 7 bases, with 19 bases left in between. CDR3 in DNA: TGCAGTGCTAGAGGAGGATCGACAGCCGGGGGCGGGGAGCTGTTTTTT. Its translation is CSARGGSTAGGGELFF.